The T cell receptor beta chain under discussion was sequenced for a study of CD8 T cells in ankylosing spondylitis. General study findings and limits: Typical of ankylosing spondylitis blood, it appeared, was a TCR beta motif of roughly eight highly homologous variants.

This clonotype was recorded many times. Its antigen is not known. Each CDR3 protein is one row after TCRdb ran MiXCR on the 5' RACE reads. The repertoire has approximately 130,000 distinct CDR3 sequences, about an eighth of them found once; the top ten carry less than 5%. V shed 1 base and J shed 4 bases, with 5 bases lying between them. Germline lookup yields CDR1 SGHTA and CDR2 FQGNSA. This CDR3 has 13 amino acids. The receptor was isolated from a female donor with ankylosing spondylitis or in good health (not recorded which). Material for sequencing was blood, either unsorted or a sorted T cell fraction (not recorded which). This sequence joins TRBV7-2 and TRBJ1-5; D gene uncertain. In nucleotides, the CDR3 is TGTGCCAGCAGCTTAGGTGCGAATCAGCCCCAGCATTTT. Translating gives CASSLGANQPQHF.